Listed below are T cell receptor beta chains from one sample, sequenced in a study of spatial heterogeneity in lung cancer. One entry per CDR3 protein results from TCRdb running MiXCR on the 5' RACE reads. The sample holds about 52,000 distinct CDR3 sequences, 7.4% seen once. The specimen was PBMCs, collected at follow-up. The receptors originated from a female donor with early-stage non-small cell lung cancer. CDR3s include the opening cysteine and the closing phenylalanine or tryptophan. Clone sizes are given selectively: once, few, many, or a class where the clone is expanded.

CASSLGPSREYGYTF	few	TRBV7-2	TRBJ1-2
CASSATVTGNTIYF	few	TRBV2	TRBJ1-3
CASSSSRSYANTGELFF	-	TRBV5-6	TRBJ2-2
CASRLAPERDTQYF	few	TRBV5-1	TRBJ2-3
CAISEGQGVTYEQYF	many	TRBV10-3	TRBJ2-7
CASSSRTVSYEQYF	many	TRBV7-2	TRBJ2-7
CASRNGYQETQYF	many	TRBV27	TRBJ2-5
CASSQDADPGVGQPQHF	many	TRBV3-1	TRBJ1-5
CASSLLGGANVLTF	-	TRBV7-9	TRBJ2-6
CASSLNGQPQHF	few	TRBV7-2	TRBJ1-5
CASSQGPTSYGYTF	-	TRBV14	TRBJ1-2
CASGLGGADTQYF	-	TRBV12-5	TRBJ2-3
CASSVVGINSYNEQFF	few	TRBV9	TRBJ2-1
CASSVTLGDIQYF	many	TRBV9	TRBJ2-4
CASSLTGWADTQYF	-	TRBV5-1	TRBJ2-3
CASSLVGGQGLYEQYF	few	TRBV5-1	TRBJ2-7
CATMDLSSEQFF	-	TRBV2	TRBJ2-1
CSARPWQGGGYSNQPQHF	-	TRBV20-1	TRBJ1-5
CASSSEVGLARGMSTGELFF	many	TRBV19	TRBJ2-2
CASSAGTGSGNTIYF	many	TRBV2	TRBJ1-3
CASSLSSSNQPQHF	few	TRBV12-3/TRBV12-4	TRBJ1-5
CASSSGTTNNEQFF	many	TRBV11-2	TRBJ2-1
CASSYVIGGGQGAVDTQYF	many	TRBV6-2/TRBV6-3	TRBJ2-3
CATPGELGQPQHF	many	TRBV24-1	TRBJ1-5
CASSPQHASTDTQYF	-	TRBV4-3	TRBJ2-3
CSARDRVRGSSDNEQFF	many	TRBV20-1	TRBJ2-1
CASSPRERGSQDTQYF	-	TRBV6-2/TRBV6-3	TRBJ2-3
CASSLKTDLYQETQYF	few	TRBV12-3/TRBV12-4	TRBJ2-5
CASSYVWVSNQPQHF	many	TRBV6-2/TRBV6-3	TRBJ1-5
CSARDYVEYYGYTF	few	TRBV20-1	TRBJ1-2
CASSYRAPGHSTDTQYF	-	TRBV6-2/TRBV6-3	TRBJ2-3
CASSGQLRDRGVRDTQYF	many	TRBV12-3/TRBV12-4	TRBJ2-3
CASSFGGSGNQPQHF	many	TRBV12-3/TRBV12-4	TRBJ1-5
CASSSGLADYNEQFF	-	TRBV5-4	TRBJ2-1
CASSRQVAGTDTQYF	many	TRBV28	TRBJ2-3
CASSRGDYNEKLFF	many	TRBV27	TRBJ1-4
CASSLEGGRNEKLFF	many	TRBV5-1	TRBJ1-4
CASSSGNDYGYTF	many	TRBV7-8	TRBJ1-2
CASRQDRGRRLKGYTF	-	TRBV12-3/TRBV12-4	TRBJ1-2
CASSLARNIYEQYF	-	TRBV5-1	TRBJ2-7
CASSLGAGSYNEQFF	-	TRBV7-9	TRBJ2-1
CASTSGGGYEQYF	-	TRBV7-2	TRBJ2-7
CASSLLKTAAYEQYF	-	TRBV28	TRBJ2-7
CASSPAGGYNSPLHF	-	TRBV18	TRBJ1-6
CASRGTRTDTQYF	-	TRBV7-9	TRBJ2-3
CASSQDPVGKKNTEAFF	-	TRBV4-1	TRBJ1-1